This record looks at one TCR beta chain sequence and its context. CDR1 is SGHAT, CDR2 FQNNGV, per germline. The CDR3 length is 17 residues. The V end lost 5 bases, the J end lost 4 bases, and 23 bases lay between the germline ends. Data came from immunoSEQ multiplex PCR; TCRdb stores just in-frame clones and leaves some out. Of 450,000 to 500,000 clones listed, approximately 81% are singletons. This entry is derived from a study of shared clonotypes between healthy human individuals. Study context: Donors consisted of two women and a few men between 18 and 49.

The rearrangement joins TRBV11-2 to TRBJ1-2; TRBD1 is a possible D gene (6 bases). The sequenced sample consisted of PBMCs. The source is a woman in her 40s in good health. Some clones in this sample may be carry-over from other donors' samples. CDR3 loop: CASSHQMMGGLAYGYTF. Written as DNA, the CDR3 is TGTGCCAGCAGCCATCAAATGATGGGGGGCCTAGCCTATGGCTACACCTTC.